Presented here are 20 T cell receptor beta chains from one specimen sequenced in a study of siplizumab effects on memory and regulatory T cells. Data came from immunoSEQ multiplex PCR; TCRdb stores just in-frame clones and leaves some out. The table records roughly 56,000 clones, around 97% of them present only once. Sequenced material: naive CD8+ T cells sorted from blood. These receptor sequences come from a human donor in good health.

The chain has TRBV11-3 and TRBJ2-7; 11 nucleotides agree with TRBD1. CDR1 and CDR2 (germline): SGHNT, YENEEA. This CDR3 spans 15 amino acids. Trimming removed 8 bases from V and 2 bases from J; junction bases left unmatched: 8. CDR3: CASGAPGQGAYEQYF. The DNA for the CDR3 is TGTGCCAGCGGAGCACCGGGACAGGGGGCCTACGAGCAGTACTTC.

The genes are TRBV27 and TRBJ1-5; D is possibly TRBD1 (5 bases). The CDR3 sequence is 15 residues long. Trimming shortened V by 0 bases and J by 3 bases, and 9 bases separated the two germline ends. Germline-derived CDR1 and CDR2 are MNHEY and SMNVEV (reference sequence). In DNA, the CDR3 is TGTGCCAGCAGTTTATCCGCAGGGTCCAATCAGCCCCAGCATTTT. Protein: CASSLSAGSNQPQHF.

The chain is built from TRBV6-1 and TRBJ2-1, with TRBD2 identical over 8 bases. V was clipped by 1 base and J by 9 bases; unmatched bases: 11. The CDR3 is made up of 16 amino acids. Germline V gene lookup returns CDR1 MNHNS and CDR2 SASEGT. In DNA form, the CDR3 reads TGTGCCAGCAGTGAAGGAGTCGGGAGGGCCGATAGTGAGCAGTTCTTC. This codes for CASSEGVGRADSEQFF.

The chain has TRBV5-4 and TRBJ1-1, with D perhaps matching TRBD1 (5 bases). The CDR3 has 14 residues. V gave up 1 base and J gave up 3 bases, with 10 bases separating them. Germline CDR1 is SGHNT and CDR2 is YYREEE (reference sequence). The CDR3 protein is CASSLTGLDTEAFF. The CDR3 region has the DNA TGTGCCAGCAGCTTGACAGGCCTAGACACTGAAGCTTTCTTT.

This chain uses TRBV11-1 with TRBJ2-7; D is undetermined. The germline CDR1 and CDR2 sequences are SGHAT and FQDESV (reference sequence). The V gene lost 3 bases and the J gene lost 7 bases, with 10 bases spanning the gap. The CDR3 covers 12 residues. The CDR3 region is CASSLVASEQYF. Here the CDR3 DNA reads TGTGCCAGCAGCTTGGTAGCAAGTGAGCAGTACTTC.

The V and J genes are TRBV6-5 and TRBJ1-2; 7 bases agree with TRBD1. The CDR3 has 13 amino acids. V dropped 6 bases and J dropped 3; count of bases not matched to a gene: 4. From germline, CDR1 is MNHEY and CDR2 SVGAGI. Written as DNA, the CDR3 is TGTGCCAGCAGACTTACAGGGGACTATGGCTACACCTTC. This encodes CASRLTGDYGYTF.

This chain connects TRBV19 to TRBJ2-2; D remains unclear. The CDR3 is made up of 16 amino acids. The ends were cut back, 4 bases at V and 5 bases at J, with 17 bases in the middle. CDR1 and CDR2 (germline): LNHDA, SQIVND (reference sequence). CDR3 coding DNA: TGTGCCAGTAGTACGGCTTTGACAAGTTTAACCGGGGAGCTGTTTTTT. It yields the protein CASSTALTSLTGELFF.

This CDR3 reads CASSRLAGQDEQYF. As DNA, the CDR3 is TGTGCCAGCTCAAGACTAGCGGGACAGGACGAGCAGTACTTC. V and J are TRBV7-8 and TRBJ2-7, with 11 positions matching TRBD2. The CDR3 runs 14 residues. Trimming took 8 bases from V and 5 from J; bases not matched to a gene: 8. CDR1 is SGHVS, CDR2 FQNEAQ, per germline.

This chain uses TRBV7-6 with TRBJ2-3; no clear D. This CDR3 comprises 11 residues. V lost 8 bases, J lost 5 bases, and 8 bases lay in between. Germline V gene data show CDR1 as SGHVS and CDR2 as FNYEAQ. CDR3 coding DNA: TGTGCCAGCGGGTTGGGAGATACGCAGTATTTT. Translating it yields CASGLGDTQYF.

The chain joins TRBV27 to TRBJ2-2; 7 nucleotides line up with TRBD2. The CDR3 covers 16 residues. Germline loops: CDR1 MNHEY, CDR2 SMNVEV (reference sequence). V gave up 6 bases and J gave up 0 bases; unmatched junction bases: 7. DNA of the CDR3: TGTGCCAGCAGCCTGCGGGGGAACCCGAACACCGGGGAGCTGTTTTTT. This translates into CASSLRGNPNTGELFF.

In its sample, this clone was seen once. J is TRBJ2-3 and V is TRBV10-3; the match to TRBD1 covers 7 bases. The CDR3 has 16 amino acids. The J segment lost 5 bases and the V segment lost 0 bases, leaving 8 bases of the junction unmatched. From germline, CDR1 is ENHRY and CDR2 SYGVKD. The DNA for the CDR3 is TGTGCCATCAGTGAGTCGTATCGGCAGGGGGTAGATACGCAGTATTTT. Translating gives CAISESYRQGVDTQYF.

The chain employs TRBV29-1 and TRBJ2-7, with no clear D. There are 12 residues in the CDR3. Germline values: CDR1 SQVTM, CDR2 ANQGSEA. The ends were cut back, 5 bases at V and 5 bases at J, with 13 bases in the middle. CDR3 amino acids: CSVLKESDEQYF. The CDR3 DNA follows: TGCAGCGTTCTGAAGGAGAGTGACGAGCAGTACTTC.

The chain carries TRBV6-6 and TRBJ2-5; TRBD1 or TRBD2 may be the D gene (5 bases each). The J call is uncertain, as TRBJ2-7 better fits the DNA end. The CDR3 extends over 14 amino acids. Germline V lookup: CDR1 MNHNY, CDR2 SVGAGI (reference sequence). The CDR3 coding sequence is TGTGCCAGCAACGTAGCAGGGACCTCCTACGAGCAGTACTTC. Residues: CASNVAGTSYEQYF.

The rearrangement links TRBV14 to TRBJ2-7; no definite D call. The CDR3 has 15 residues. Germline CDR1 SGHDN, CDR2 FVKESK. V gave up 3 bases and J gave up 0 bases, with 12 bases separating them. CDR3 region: CASSQAGGSSYEQYF. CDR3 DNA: TGTGCCAGCAGCCAGGCCGGCGGTTCCTCCTACGAGCAGTACTTC.

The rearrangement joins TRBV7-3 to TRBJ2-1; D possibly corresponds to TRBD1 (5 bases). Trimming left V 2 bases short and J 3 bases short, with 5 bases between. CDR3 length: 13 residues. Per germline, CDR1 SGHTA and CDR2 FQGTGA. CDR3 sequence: CASSLDSYNEQFF. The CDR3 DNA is TGTGCCAGCAGCTTAGACAGCTACAATGAGCAGTTCTTC.

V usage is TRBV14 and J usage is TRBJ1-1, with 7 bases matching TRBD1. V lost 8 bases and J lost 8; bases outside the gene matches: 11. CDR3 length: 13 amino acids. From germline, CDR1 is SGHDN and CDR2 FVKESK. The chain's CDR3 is CASVPRPGQEAFF. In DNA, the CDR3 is TGTGCCAGCGTCCCTCGCCCGGGACAGGAAGCTTTCTTT.

This CDR3 is CASITGGGIVNTEAFF. CDR3 DNA: TGTGCCAGCATAACAGGAGGGGGGATTGTGAACACTGAAGCTTTCTTT. This rearrangement joins TRBV2 to TRBJ1-1, with D possibly being TRBD1 (6 bases). The V gene lost 7 bases and the J gene lost 0 bases, with 18 bases spanning the gap. Germline CDR1 SNHLY, CDR2 FYNNEI. The CDR3 spans 16 residues.

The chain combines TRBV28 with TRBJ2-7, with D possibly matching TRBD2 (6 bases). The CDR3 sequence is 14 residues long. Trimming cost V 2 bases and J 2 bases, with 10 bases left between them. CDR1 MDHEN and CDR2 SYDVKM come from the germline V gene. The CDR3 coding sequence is TGTGCCAGCAGTTTAAGACGGGGGACCTACGAGCAGTACTTC. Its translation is CASSLRRGTYEQYF.

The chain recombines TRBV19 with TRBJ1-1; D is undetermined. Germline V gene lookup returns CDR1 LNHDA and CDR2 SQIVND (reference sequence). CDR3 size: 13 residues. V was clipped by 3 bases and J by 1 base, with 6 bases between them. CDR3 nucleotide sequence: TGTGCCAGTAGTATTATGGGGAACACTGAAGCTTTCTTT. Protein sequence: CASSIMGNTEAFF.

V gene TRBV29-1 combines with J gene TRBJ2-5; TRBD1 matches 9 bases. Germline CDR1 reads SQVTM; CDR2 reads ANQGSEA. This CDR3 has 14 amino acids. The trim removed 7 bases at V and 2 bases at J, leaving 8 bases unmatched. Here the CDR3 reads CSGRTGEMQETQYF. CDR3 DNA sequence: TGCAGCGGGCGGACAGGGGAAATGCAAGAGACCCAGTACTTC.